These 28 T cell receptor beta chains were sequenced from one sample in a study of cytomegalovirus exposure and HLA in healthy donors. Both 60 Vbeta primers and 13 Jbeta primers went into the PCR. Produced via immunoSEQ multiplex PCR; TCRdb's table is partial and in-frame only. The table lists some 130,000 clones, approximately 80% of them singletons. Material: PBMCs. These receptors all stem from a male donor in good health and CMV-seropositive.

J is TRBJ1-6 and V is TRBV5-6, with D maybe TRBD1 (6 bases). The CDR3 spans 17 residues. V was shortened by 0 bases and J by 2 bases, with 12 bases between the two germline ends. Germline V lookup: CDR1 SGHDT, CDR2 YYEEEE. The CDR3 coding sequence is TGTGCCAGCAGCTTGGACCCCCCAGGGGCCTATAATTCACCCCTCCACTTT. Amino acids: CASSLDPPGAYNSPLHF.

V usage is TRBV2 and J usage is TRBJ2-3, with TRBD2 matching 10 bases. The CDR3 has 14 residues. Germline lookup yields CDR1 SNHLY and CDR2 FYNNEI. The J segment lost 7 bases and the V segment lost 3 bases, leaving 4 bases of the junction unmatched. The CDR3 bases are TGTGCCAGCAGTGATGGTAGCGGGGGGTATACGCAGTATTTT. As protein: CASSDGSGGYTQYF.

The rearrangement uses TRBV10-3 and TRBJ2-2; 8 nucleotides agree with TRBD1. The CDR3 has 15 residues. The junction had 4 bases not matched to a gene; V was cut back by 4 bases and J by 3 bases. Looked up from germline, CDR1 is ENHRY and CDR2 is SYGVKD. CDR3 sequence (DNA): TGTGCCATCAGTGGGACAGGGTCGGACACCGGGGAGCTGTTTTTT. This translates into CAISGTGSDTGELFF.

This chain uses TRBV5-1 with TRBJ1-1; D ambiguous. The germline V gene encodes CDR1 SGHRS and CDR2 YFSETQ. V was clipped by 7 bases and J by 3 bases, with 13 bases between them. CDR3 length: 13 amino acids. CDR3 in DNA: TGCGCCAGCGGAGAATCGGGAGACACTGAAGCTTTCTTT. Translation: CASGESGDTEAFF.

This sequence joins TRBV6-1 and TRBJ2-1, with D maybe TRBD2 (5 bases). The CDR3 extends over 14 amino acids. Germline CDR1 and CDR2: MNHNS and SASEGT. The V and J ends lost 10 bases and 3 bases respectively, with 16 bases between them. The DNA of the CDR3 is TGTGCCACCGCCACCAGCGGAGACTACAATGAGCAGTTCTTC. Amino acids: CATATSGDYNEQFF.

The chain has TRBV19 and TRBJ2-7; tentative D call: TRBD1 (5 bases). The CDR3 has 13 amino acids. Looked up from germline, CDR1 is LNHDA and CDR2 is SQIVND (reference sequence). Trimming took 5 bases from V and 6 from J, leaving 14 bases between them. The CDR3 reads CASSLVRDREQYF. CDR3 nucleotides: TGTGCCAGTAGTCTTGTCAGGGATCGCGAGCAGTACTTC.

The J gene is TRBJ1-5, the V gene TRBV18, with TRBD1 identical over 8 bases. Germline values: CDR1 KGHSH, CDR2 LQKENI. The CDR3 has 14 amino acids. V lost 3 bases to trimming and J lost 9 bases; unmatched junction nucleotides: 7. The CDR3: CASSPDRDQLPQHF. The CDR3 nucleotides are TGTGCCAGCTCACCGGACAGGGACCAGCTGCCCCAGCATTTT.

This chain uses TRBV7-9 with TRBJ2-3; 9 bases are shared with TRBD2. V was pared by 5 bases and J by 3 bases, with 9 bases of the junction left unmatched. Germline CDR1 SEHNR, CDR2 FQNEAQ (reference sequence). This CDR3 is built from 16 residues. The CDR3 DNA follows: TGTGCCAGCAGCCCATTCGGCGGGAGGGGGACAGATACGCAGTATTTT. This translates into CASSPFGGRGTDTQYF.

In its sample, this clone was seen a few times. V usage is TRBV25-1 and J usage is TRBJ1-1, with 8 bases that match TRBD1. The CDR3 loop spans 14 amino acids. The ends lost 5 bases at V and 2 bases at J; junction bases unmatched: 4. From germline, CDR1 is MGHDK and CDR2 SYGVNS. CDR3: CASSKTGVNTEAFF. In DNA form, the CDR3 reads TGTGCCAGCAGTAAGACAGGGGTAAACACTGAAGCTTTCTTT.

This rearrangement joins TRBV10-1 to TRBJ1-5; D may be TRBD1 (6 bases). From germline, CDR1 is WNHNN and CDR2 SYGVQD (reference sequence). Trimming took off 0 bases at V and 0 bases at J, with 15 bases between the two ends. The CDR3 extends over 18 amino acids. CDR3 region: CASSESYRDGYSNQPQHF. CDR3 coding DNA: TGCGCCAGCAGTGAGTCTTACAGGGATGGATATAGCAATCAGCCCCAGCATTTT.

The CDR3 here is CASTPGGQETQYF. The CDR3 region has the DNA TGTGCCAGTACCCCTGGCGGTCAAGAGACCCAGTACTTC. The chain has TRBV19 and TRBJ2-5; no reliable D call. The germline V gene has CDR1 LNHDA and CDR2 SQIVND (reference sequence). The CDR3 totals 13 residues. Between the trimmed V and J ends, which lost 7 bases and 2 bases, there was a span of 11 bases.

V gene TRBV5-1 combines with J gene TRBJ1-1, with D maybe TRBD1 (6 bases). Germline V lookup: CDR1 SGHRS, CDR2 YFSETQ. Trimming cost V 6 bases and J 5 bases, with 14 bases left between them. This CDR3 region has 13 residues. CDR3 amino acids: CASNPGVGTEAFF. CDR3 DNA sequence: TGCGCCAGCAACCCAGGGGTCGGGACTGAAGCTTTCTTT. Based on the CDR3 plus reference TRBV5-1 and TRBJ1-1, the full variable domain is KAGVTQTPRYLIKTRGQQVTLSCSPISGHRSVSWYQQTPGQGLQFLFEYFSETQRNKGNFPGRFSGRQFSNSRSEMNVSTLELGDSALYLCASNPGVGTEAFFGQGTRLTVV.

In this sample, this clone turned up once. The chain carries TRBV15 and TRBJ2-5; a weak D match, TRBD2 (5 bases). This CDR3 contains 16 residues. Trimming took off 3 bases at V and 2 bases at J, with 16 bases between the two ends. Germline V gene sequence: CDR1 LNHNV, CDR2 YYDKDF (reference sequence). The CDR3 loop is CATSSSPEATQETQYF. CDR3 coding DNA: TGTGCCACCAGCAGTTCACCGGAGGCAACACAAGAGACCCAGTACTTC.

The chain has TRBV28 and TRBJ1-3, with D unresolved. The germline V gene encodes CDR1 MDHEN and CDR2 SYDVKM. The CDR3 extends over 14 amino acids. V dropped 7 bases and J dropped 0 bases, with 10 bases sitting between them. The CDR3 sequence: CASIQEDSGNTIYF. The CDR3 region has the DNA TGTGCCAGCATTCAGGAAGACTCTGGAAACACCATATATTTT.

The chain links TRBV28 to TRBJ2-5; the match to TRBD2 covers 8 bases. TRBJ2-7 explains the end of the DNA better; the J call may be wrong. CDR3 length: 15 residues. The germline V gene has CDR1 MDHEN and CDR2 SYDVKM. The CDR3 sequence is CASSSPAAGDYEQYF. The CDR3 DNA sequence: TGTGCCAGCAGTTCACCCGCAGCGGGGGACTACGAGCAGTACTTC.

This chain uses TRBV6-6 with TRBJ1-1, with a weak D call TRBD1 (5 bases). V was pared by 7 bases and J by 5 bases, with 17 bases between. Per the germline V gene, CDR1 is MNHNY and CDR2 is SVGAGI (reference sequence). The CDR3 has 14 amino acids. The CDR3 reads CASKKGMVGTEAFF. Written as DNA, the CDR3 is TGTGCCAGCAAAAAGGGGATGGTGGGGACTGAAGCTTTCTTT.

To note about this clone: This sample includes further DNA sequences coding for the same CDR3. This chain joins TRBV2 and TRBJ1-1; 7 bases fit TRBD1. CDR1 is SNHLY, CDR2 FYNNEI, per germline. There are 12 residues in the CDR3. The junction had 4 bases not matched to a gene; V was cut back by 1 base and J by 11 bases. CDR3 sequence: CASSEDRGEAFF. Here the CDR3 DNA reads TGTGCCAGCAGTGAAGACAGGGGTGAGGCTTTCTTT.

V usage is TRBV12-2 and J usage is TRBJ2-6; the tabulated D call, TRBD1, remains unverified against the DNA. TRBV12-2 is reported as a pseudogene. The CDR3 covers 18 residues. CDR3 loop: CASRLGQGRLSGANVLTF. Written as DNA, the CDR3 is TGTGCAAGTCGCTTAGGGCAGGGCCGCCTCTCTGGGGCCAACGTCCTGACTTTC.

The genes are TRBV5-1 and TRBJ1-2; a possible D gene is TRBD1 (6 bases). V dropped 4 bases and J dropped 8 bases, with 18 bases sitting between them. The CDR3 covers 14 residues. Germline V gene lookup returns CDR1 SGHRS and CDR2 YFSETQ. The CDR3 reads CASSREQGLQGYTF. The CDR3 nucleotides are TGCGCCAGCAGCCGAGAACAGGGATTGCAGGGCTACACCTTC.

The chain has TRBV11-2 and TRBJ1-3; maybe TRBD1 (5 bases). CDR3 size: 15 residues. V lost 4 bases to trimming and J lost 3 bases, with 13 bases between them. Germline loops: CDR1 SGHAT, CDR2 FQNNGV. CDR3 sequence reads: CASSSTDQGGNTIYF. The CDR3 coding sequence is TGTGCCAGCAGCTCAACAGACCAGGGTGGAAACACCATATATTTT.

This rearrangement joins TRBV19 to TRBJ1-5; 8 nucleotides line up with TRBD1. The CDR3 loop spans 15 amino acids. Losses at the gene ends were 3 bases for V and 6 bases for J; bases not matched to a gene: 7. Germline CDR1 LNHDA, CDR2 SQIVND (reference sequence). The CDR3: CASSIYTGGSQPQHF. CDR3 coding DNA: TGTGCCAGTAGTATCTACACAGGGGGTAGTCAGCCCCAGCATTTT.

The V call is TRBV6-1, the J call TRBJ1-1, with D maybe TRBD1 (6 bases). Germline loops: CDR1 MNHNS, CDR2 SASEGT. This CDR3 has 15 residues. V was cut by 6 bases and J by 1 base, with 15 bases left in between. The CDR3 sequence is CASSWDTFTNTEAFF. Here the CDR3 DNA reads TGTGCCAGCAGCTGGGACACATTTACGAACACTGAAGCTTTCTTT.

The chain employs TRBV9 and TRBJ2-1, with a tentative D call TRBD2 (6 bases). Germline CDR1 and CDR2: SGDLS and YYNGEE. Trimming left V 4 bases short and J 8 bases short, with 13 bases between. The CDR3 is 13 residues long. CDR3 loop: CASSPAGNDEQFF. The CDR3 DNA sequence: TGTGCCAGCAGCCCCGCGGGAAACGATGAGCAGTTCTTC.

This clone was seen a single time. The J gene is TRBJ2-2, the V gene TRBV19; 7 nucleotides line up with TRBD1. The CDR3 runs to 15 residues. J gave up 0 bases and V 6 bases, and 4 bases lay outside the gene matches. Germline CDR1 LNHDA, CDR2 SQIVND (reference sequence). The CDR3 is CASSPGQPNTGELFF. CDR3 DNA: TGTGCCAGTAGCCCGGGACAGCCGAACACCGGGGAGCTGTTTTTT.

The chain employs TRBV5-4 and TRBJ1-1; D remains unclear. The V gene's germline CDR1 is SGHNT and CDR2 YYREEE (reference sequence). The CDR3 contains 14 residues. V was cut by 1 base and J by 3 bases, with 10 bases left in between. CDR3 sequence (DNA): TGTGCCAGCAGCTTGAGATTACGGGACACTGAAGCTTTCTTT. It codes for CASSLRLRDTEAFF.

V and J are TRBV5-6 and TRBJ2-5; 11 bases align to TRBD2. The V gene's germline CDR1 is SGHDT and CDR2 YYEEEE. The CDR3 totals 16 residues. Trimming removed 4 bases from V and 2 bases from J; junction bases left unmatched: 7. The CDR3 spells CASSDLAGGRQETQYF. In nucleotides, the CDR3 is TGTGCCAGCAGCGATCTAGCGGGAGGCCGTCAAGAGACCCAGTACTTC.

The chain couples TRBV25-1 to TRBJ1-1; perhaps TRBD1 as D (6 bases). In germline, CDR1 is MGHDK, CDR2 SYGVNS. V was clipped by 5 bases and J by 5 bases, with 12 bases between them. The CDR3 extends over 13 amino acids. The CDR3 DNA follows: TGTGCCAGCAGTCTACAGGGTTGGACTGAAGCTTTCTTT. It yields the protein CASSLQGWTEAFF.

CDR3: CASSPFGGSYNEQFF. CDR3 DNA sequence: TGTGCCAGCAGCCCATTCGGGGGCTCCTACAATGAGCAGTTCTTC. The genes are TRBV7-3 and TRBJ2-1, with D possibly being TRBD2 (6 bases). The CDR3 has 15 amino acids. Trimming stripped 5 bases from V and 0 bases from J, with 11 bases between. CDR1 SGHTA and CDR2 FQGTGA come from the germline V gene. Supplemented by reference TRBV7-3 and TRBJ2-1, the full variable domain reads GAGVSQTPSNKVTEKGKYVELRCDPISGHTALYWYRQSLGQGPEFLIYFQGTGAADDSGLPNDRFFAVRPEGSVSTLKIQRTERGDSAVYLCASSPFGGSYNEQFFGPGTRLTVL.